The T cell receptor beta chain under discussion was sequenced for a study of technical replicates of blood from a few donors. V dropped 2 bases and J dropped 4 bases, with 11 bases sitting between them. The CDR3 consists of 14 residues. The V gene's germline CDR1 is MDHEN and CDR2 SYDVKM. Some clones are missing from TCRdb's copy, which holds only in-frame ones; the method was immunoSEQ multiplex PCR. The table has tens of thousands of clones, under 99% seen once. This TCR was recovered from a human donor in good health. The chain links TRBV28 to TRBJ1-2; no definite D call. What was sequenced was T cells isolated from PBMCs. CDR3 DNA sequence: TGTGCCAGCAGTTTACCGAGGGATACCTATGGCTACACCTTC. Protein: CASSLPRDTYGYTF.